This TCR beta chain emerged from a study of lymphopenia after photon versus proton radiotherapy. Points on this clone: The sample carries other DNA sequences with the same CDR3.

Here immunoSEQ multiplex PCR was the method, and the copy in TCRdb shows in-frame clones only, minus some. The data contain over 50,000 clones, around 85% of them seen just once; the ten biggest clones take up roughly 2%. The CDR3 length is 16 residues. The trim removed 3 bases at V and 6 bases at J, leaving 14 bases unmatched. Germline V gene data show CDR1 as SGHNT and CDR2 as YYREEE (reference sequence). The V gene is TRBV5-4, the J gene TRBJ2-5, with 7 bases identical to TRBD1. This sequence was found in a man aged 35-49 years with gastric cancer. The sequencing here drew on peripheral blood, taken from a patient treated with photon-based radiotherapy. CDR3: CASSSRQGPVGKTQYF. DNA for the CDR3: TGTGCCAGCAGCTCCCGACAGGGACCTGTAGGAAAGACCCAGTACTTC.